This is a list of T cell receptor beta chains from one sample in a study of cytomegalovirus exposure and HLA in healthy donors. Profiled with immunoSEQ multiplex PCR; TCRdb holds only in-frame clones, not every one. The sample has roughly 140,000 clones, over 60% seen once; the top ten hold roughly 2%. Source material: PBMCs. These receptors came from a man aged 35 to 55 in good health and CMV-seronegative. Each CDR3 is given with its conserved first and last residue. D genes are given only for firm matches. The listing skips clone size in some rows; elsewhere it reads once, few, many or a size class.

D: -; J: TRBJ2-2; size: -; V: TRBV19; CDR3: CASRDSPFPTGELFF; DNA: TGTGCCAGTCGAGATAGCCCTTTTCCCACCGGGGAGCTGTTTTTT
D: TRBD2; J: TRBJ2-3; size: -; V: TRBV20-1; CDR3: CSARAGEGQYF; DNA: TGCAGTGCCCGAGCGGGGGAGGGGCAGTATTTT
D: -; J: TRBJ1-2; size: -; V: TRBV2; CDR3: CASKQYLLRWYGYTF; DNA: TGTGCCAGCAAGCAATACCTACTCAGGTGGTATGGCTACACCTTC
D: -; J: TRBJ2-3; size: -; V: TRBV4-1; CDR3: CASSPQHRGDTQYF; DNA: TGCGCCAGCAGCCCTCAACACCGAGGGGATACGCAGTATTTT
D: -; J: TRBJ1-5; size: -; V: TRBV15; CDR3: CATSRAGGRDLYQPQNF; DNA: TGTGCCACCAGCAGGGCTGGAGGCAGAGACCTCTATCAGCCCCAGAATTTT
D: -; J: TRBJ1-1; size: -; V: TRBV30; CDR3: CAWSVSILNTEAFF; DNA: TGTGCCTGGAGTGTTTCCATTCTGAACACTGAAGCTTTCTTT
D: -; J: TRBJ2-7; size: once; V: TRBV9; CDR3: CASSPSGGLRTYEQYF; DNA: TGTGCCAGCAGCCCTTCAGGAGGGCTCCGTACTTACGAGCAGTACTTC
D: TRBD1; J: TRBJ2-1; size: -; V: TRBV18; CDR3: CASSLTGTGLGNEQFF; DNA: TGTGCCAGCTCACTCACCGGGACAGGGCTGGGGAATGAGCAGTTCTTC
D: -; J: TRBJ2-7; size: -; V: TRBV5-1; CDR3: CASSLAGSLYEQYF; DNA: TGCGCCAGCAGCTTGGCAGGGTCCCTCTACGAGCAGTACTTC
D: TRBD1; J: TRBJ1-1; size: -; V: TRBV28; CDR3: CASSFIQGLGNTEAFF; DNA: TGTGCCAGCAGTTTCATACAGGGGCTGGGGAACACTGAAGCTTTCTTT
D: -; J: TRBJ1-1; size: -; V: TRBV27; CDR3: CASSFGGGLSLAFF; DNA: TGTGCCAGCAGTTTCGGGGGTGGATTAAGTTTAGCTTTCTTT
D: TRBD2; J: TRBJ2-5; size: few; V: TRBV5-1; CDR3: CASSFSGGYQETQYF; DNA: TGCGCCAGCAGCTTTAGCGGGGGGTACCAAGAGACCCAGTACTTC
D: TRBD2; J: TRBJ2-3; size: -; V: TRBV5-1; CDR3: CASSWGLAGSTDTQYF; DNA: TGCGCCAGCAGCTGGGGACTAGCGGGTTCCACAGATACGCAGTATTTT
D: -; J: TRBJ2-1; size: once; V: TRBV5-1; CDR3: CASSLARSSYNEQFF; DNA: TGCGCCAGCAGCTTGGCGAGGAGCTCCTACAATGAGCAGTTCTTC
D: -; J: TRBJ1-2; size: -; V: TRBV9; CDR3: CASSAQGQNYGYTF; DNA: TGTGCCAGCAGCGCCCAGGGCCAAAACTATGGCTACACCTTC
D: TRBD1; J: TRBJ2-7; size: few; V: TRBV27; CDR3: CASSLRWGQGGTEQYF; DNA: TGTGCCAGCAGTTTAAGGTGGGGACAGGGAGGGACCGAGCAGTACTTC
D: -; J: TRBJ2-6; size: -; V: TRBV29-1; CDR3: CSVESRTQGNSGANVLTF; DNA: TGCAGCGTTGAATCCCGGACACAGGGCAACTCTGGGGCCAACGTCCTGACTTTC
D: -; J: TRBJ1-2; size: -; V: TRBV4-2; CDR3: CASSNLDPGVPSNYGYTF; DNA: TGTGCCAGCAGCAACCTCGACCCGGGGGTCCCTTCTAACTATGGCTACACCTTC
D: TRBD2; J: TRBJ2-7; size: -; V: TRBV30; CDR3: CAWSSPRRGSYEQYF; DNA: TGTGCCTGGAGTAGTCCCCGGCGGGGGTCCTACGAGCAGTACTTC
D: TRBD2; J: TRBJ2-5; size: -; V: TRBV7-2; CDR3: CASSPQGLAGEEETQYF; DNA: TGTGCCAGCAGCCCTCAGGGACTAGCGGGAGAAGAAGAGACCCAGTACTTC
D: TRBD1; J: TRBJ2-7; size: -; V: TRBV6-5; CDR3: CASSPLDRTSYEQYF; DNA: TGTGCCAGCAGCCCCCTGGACAGGACCTCCTACGAGCAGTACTTC
D: TRBD1; J: TRBJ1-2; size: -; V: TRBV6-1; CDR3: CASSGQGGHYGYPF; DNA: TGTGCCAGCAGTGGACAGGGGGGCCACTATGGCTACCCCTTC
D: -; J: TRBJ1-3; size: -; V: TRBV9; CDR3: CASSVATERNTIYF; DNA: TGTGCCAGCAGCGTAGCCACCGAGCGAAACACCATATATTTT
D: -; J: TRBJ1-2; size: -; V: TRBV2; CDR3: CASGGPGTPNYGYTF; DNA: TGTGCCAGCGGAGGCCCGGGGACACCTAACTATGGCTACACCTTC
D: TRBD2; J: TRBJ2-3; size: -; V: TRBV10-1; CDR3: CASSDLAGGPVSSDTQYF; DNA: TGCGCCAGCAGTGACCTAGCGGGAGGGCCGGTTTCGTCAGATACGCAGTATTTT
D: TRBD2; J: TRBJ2-5; size: -; V: TRBV27; CDR3: CASSLSIAGEMETQYF; DNA: TGTGCCAGCAGTTTATCCATAGCGGGAGAAATGGAGACCCAGTACTTC
D: -; J: TRBJ1-5; size: -; V: TRBV5-6; CDR3: CASSLFQVSNQPQHF; DNA: TGTGCCAGCAGCTTGTTCCAGGTCAGCAATCAGCCCCAGCATTTT